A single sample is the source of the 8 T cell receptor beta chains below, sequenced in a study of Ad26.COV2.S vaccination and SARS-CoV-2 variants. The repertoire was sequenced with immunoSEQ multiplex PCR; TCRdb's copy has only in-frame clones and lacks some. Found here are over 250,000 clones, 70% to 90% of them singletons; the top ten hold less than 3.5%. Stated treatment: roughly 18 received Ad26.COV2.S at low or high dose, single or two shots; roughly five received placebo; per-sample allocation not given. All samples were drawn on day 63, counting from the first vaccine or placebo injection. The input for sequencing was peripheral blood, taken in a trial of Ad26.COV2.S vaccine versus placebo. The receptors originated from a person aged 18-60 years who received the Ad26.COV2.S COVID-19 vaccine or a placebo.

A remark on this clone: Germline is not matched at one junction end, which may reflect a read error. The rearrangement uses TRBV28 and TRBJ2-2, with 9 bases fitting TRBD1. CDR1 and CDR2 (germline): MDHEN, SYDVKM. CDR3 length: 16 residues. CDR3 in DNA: TGTGCCAGCAGTATATGGGCCACAGGGGGCTCGAGGGAGCTGTTTTTT. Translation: CASSIWATGGSRELFF.

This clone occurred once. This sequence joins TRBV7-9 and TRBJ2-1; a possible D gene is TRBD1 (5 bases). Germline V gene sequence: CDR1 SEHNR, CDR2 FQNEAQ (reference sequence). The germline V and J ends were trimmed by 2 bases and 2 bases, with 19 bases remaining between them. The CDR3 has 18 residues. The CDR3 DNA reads TGTGCCAGCAGCTTATCGGGTAAAGGGGTCGGAACCTACAATGAGCAGTTCTTC. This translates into CASSLSGKGVGTYNEQFF.

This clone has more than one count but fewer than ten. DNA of the CDR3: TGTGCCAGCAGCTTGGCAACTCCCCCCTCCCCGCAGTATTTT. It translates to CASSLATPPSPQYF. The V gene is TRBV7-3, the J gene TRBJ2-3, with D uncertain. Germline V gene sequence: CDR1 SGHTA, CDR2 FQGTGA. The CDR3 loop spans 14 amino acids. Trimming shortened V by 3 bases and J by 10 bases, and 17 bases separated the two germline ends.

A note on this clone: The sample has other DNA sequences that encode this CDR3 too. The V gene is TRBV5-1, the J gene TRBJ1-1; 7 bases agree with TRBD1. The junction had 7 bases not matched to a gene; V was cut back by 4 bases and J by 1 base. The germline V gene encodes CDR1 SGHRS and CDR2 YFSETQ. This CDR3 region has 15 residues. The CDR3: CASSGGTGANTEAFF. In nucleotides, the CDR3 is TGCGCCAGCAGCGGGGGAACAGGGGCGAACACTGAAGCTTTCTTT.

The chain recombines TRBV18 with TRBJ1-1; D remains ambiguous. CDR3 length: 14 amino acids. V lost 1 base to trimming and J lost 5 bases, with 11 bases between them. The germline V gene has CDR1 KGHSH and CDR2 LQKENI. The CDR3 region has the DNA TGTGCCAGCTCACCACGGCAGGACCGGACTGAAGCTTTCTTT. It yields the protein CASSPRQDRTEAFF.

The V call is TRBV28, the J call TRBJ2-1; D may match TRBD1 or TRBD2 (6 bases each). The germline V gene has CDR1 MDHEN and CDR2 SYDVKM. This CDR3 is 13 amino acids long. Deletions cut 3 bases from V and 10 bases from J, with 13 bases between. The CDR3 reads CASSLYGGPEQFF. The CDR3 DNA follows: TGTGCCAGCAGTTTGTACGGGGGCCCGGAGCAGTTCTTC. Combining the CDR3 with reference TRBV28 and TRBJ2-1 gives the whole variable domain DVKVTQSSRYLVKRTGEKVFLECVQDMDHENMFWYRQDPGLGLRLIYFSYDVKMKEKGDIPEGYSVSREKKERFSLILESASTNQTSMYLCASSLYGGPEQFFGPGTRLTVL.

In nucleotides, the CDR3 is TGTGCCAGCAGCGTACTATCTCCCGTGACAGGGCTAAACACCGGGGAGCTGTTTTTT. Protein: CASSVLSPVTGLNTGELFF. This sequence joins TRBV9 and TRBJ2-2, with 7 bases fitting TRBD1. Germline assignment: CDR1 SGDLS and CDR2 YYNGEE. The CDR3 runs 19 residues. J gave up 2 bases and V 1 base, and 14 bases lay outside the gene matches.

The CDR3 DNA reads as TGTGCCAGCAGCCCACGTCCCGGGACATTAGGCCCCGGGGAGCTGTTTTTT. Translation gives CASSPRPGTLGPGELFF. This chain uses TRBV9 with TRBJ2-2, with D perhaps TRBD1 (6 bases). Germline CDR1 is SGDLS and CDR2 is YYNGEE. The length of the CDR3 is 17 residues. V lost 4 bases to trimming and J lost 6 bases, with 22 bases between them.